The 29 T cell receptor beta chains given below trace back to one sample, sequenced in a study of blood T cell repertoires in COVID-19. Generated by immunoSEQ multiplex PCR, the TCRdb table keeps only in-frame clones and is missing some. Altogether over 200,000 clones are present, more than 75% being singletons, with the ten largest covering about 2%. The material sequenced was peripheral blood. These TCRs come from a man aged 35-49 years with active or convalescent COVID-19.

This chain links TRBV27 with TRBJ2-1; TRBD1 aligns across 7 bases. The V gene end was trimmed by 5 bases and the J gene end by 8 bases; junction bases not matched to a gene: 9. Germline CDR1 and CDR2: MNHEY and SMNVEV (reference sequence). The CDR3 runs 14 residues. CDR3 DNA sequence: TGTGCCAGCAGTGGGGGACAGACGGGCGATGAGCAGTTCTTC. It yields the protein CASSGGQTGDEQFF.

The genes are TRBV28 and TRBJ2-1; 9 bases are a match to TRBD2. Germline CDR1 MDHEN, CDR2 SYDVKM. V lost 5 bases and J lost 3; bases outside the gene matches: 11. The CDR3 spans 17 residues. The CDR3 here is CASSPSLAGDHYNEQFF. The CDR3 DNA reads TGTGCCAGCAGTCCGTCCTTAGCGGGGGACCACTACAATGAGCAGTTCTTC.

This clone was counted a few times. The chain combines TRBV21-1 with TRBJ1-4; the DNA was not compared with TRBD1, the D call given in the table. TRBV21-1 is a pseudogene segment. CDR3 size: 18 residues. The CDR3: CASRNRTGRNATNEKLFF. DNA for the CDR3: TGTGCCAGCAGGAACCGGACAGGGCGTAATGCAACTAATGAAAAACTGTTTTTT.

Comment on this clone: A junction boundary mismatches the germline segment, possibly from a read error. This chain joins TRBV11-2 and TRBJ2-7, with TRBD1 matching over 7 bases. CDR1 and CDR2 from the germline V gene are SGHAT and FQNNGV. The CDR3 has 14 residues. The CDR3, as DNA: TGTGCCAGCAGTTTAGGTACAGGGGCCTACGAGCAGTACTTC. It encodes CASSLGTGAYEQYF.

The chain uses TRBV10-1 and TRBJ2-3; TRBD1 agrees at 7 bases. The CDR3 spans 15 residues. V lost 4 bases to trimming and J lost 1 base; unmatched junction nucleotides: 5. Germline V gives CDR1 WNHNN, CDR2 SYGVQD (reference sequence). The CDR3 sequence: CASSGGQRGTDTQYF. In DNA form, the CDR3 reads TGCGCCAGCAGTGGGGGACAGAGAGGCACAGATACGCAGTATTTT.

CDR3 coding DNA: TGTGCCAGCTCACCACTAGGACAGAACTATGGCTACACCTTC. Translating gives CASSPLGQNYGYTF. V is TRBV18 and J is TRBJ1-2, with a weak D call TRBD1 (6 bases). V lost 1 base and J lost 2, with 8 bases in between. Germline V CDR1 and CDR2: KGHSH, LQKENI. The CDR3 runs to 14 residues. Full variable domain (rest looked up from reference TRBV18 and TRBJ1-2): NAGVMQNPRHLVRRRGQEARLRCSPMKGHSHVYWYRQLPEEGLKFMVYLQKENIIDESGMPKERFSAEFPKEGPSILRIQQVVRGDSAAYFCASSPLGQNYGYTFGSGTRLTVV.

The chain combines TRBV13 with TRBJ2-7; no definite D call. V lost 3 bases, J lost 5 bases, and 2 bases lay in between. Germline lookup yields CDR1 PRHDT and CDR2 FYEKMQ (reference sequence). The CDR3 totals 10 residues. CDR3 nucleotide sequence: TGTGCCAGCAGCTTCGACGAGCAGTACTTC. This sequence encodes CASSFDEQYF.

The chain couples TRBV27 to TRBJ2-1; 10 nucleotides agree with TRBD2. CDR3 length equals 16 residues. The germline CDR1 and CDR2 sequences are MNHEY and SMNVEV (reference sequence). V lost 5 bases to trimming and J lost 5 bases; unmatched junction nucleotides: 9. The CDR3 nucleotides are TGTGCCAGCAGTACCCCTAGCGGGAGTCCCCACAATGAGCAGTTCTTC. Translation: CASSTPSGSPHNEQFF.

The rearrangement uses TRBV7-3 and TRBJ2-2; D may be TRBD2 (5 bases). The CDR3 is 13 amino acids. Germline V CDR1 and CDR2: SGHTA, FQGTGA. With 8 bases removed from V and 4 bases from J, the gap between germline ends came to 11 bases. The CDR3 loop is CASVGIGTGELFF. CDR3 nucleotide sequence: TGTGCCAGCGTCGGGATCGGCACCGGGGAGCTGTTTTTT.

The chain carries TRBV7-9 and TRBJ1-2; D is undetermined. V was clipped by 2 bases and J by 4 bases, with 8 bases between them. CDR3 length equals 13 residues. In germline, CDR1 is SEHNR, CDR2 FQNEAQ (reference sequence). CDR3 residues: CASSLSQAYGYTF. The CDR3 DNA reads as TGTGCCAGCAGCTTAAGCCAGGCCTATGGCTACACCTTC.

The rearrangement links TRBV6-5 to TRBJ2-3; 7 nucleotides align to TRBD2. The CDR3 has 14 residues. Per the germline V gene, CDR1 is MNHEY and CDR2 is SVGAGI. The ends lost 6 bases at V and 0 bases at J; junction bases unmatched: 3. The CDR3 sequence: CASRMGGSTDTQYF. The CDR3 DNA sequence: TGTGCCAGCAGGATGGGGGGGAGCACAGATACGCAGTATTTT.

The CDR3, as DNA: TGTGCCAGCAGTTTGGGAGACCGGGAGACCCAGTACTTC. This translates into CASSLGDRETQYF. The chain combines TRBV28 with TRBJ2-5; D is possibly TRBD2 (5 bases). Germline V lookup: CDR1 MDHEN, CDR2 SYDVKM. The CDR3 extends over 13 amino acids. The ends were cut back, 3 bases at V and 5 bases at J, with 10 bases in the middle. The whole variable domain, filled in from reference TRBV28 and TRBJ2-5, reads DVKVTQSSRYLVKRTGEKVFLECVQDMDHENMFWYRQDPGLGLRLIYFSYDVKMKEKGDIPEGYSVSREKKERFSLILESASTNQTSMYLCASSLGDRETQYFGPGTRLLVL.

The gene calls are TRBV13 and TRBJ2-3, with D possibly being TRBD2 (5 bases). The ends were cut back, 5 bases at V and 2 bases at J, with 14 bases in the middle. CDR1 PRHDT and CDR2 FYEKMQ come from the germline V gene (reference sequence). This CDR3 contains 15 residues. CDR3 DNA: TGTGCCAGCAGCACGTTCGAGCGGCCCACAGATACGCAGTATTTT. It translates to CASSTFERPTDTQYF. The complete variable domain, with remaining parts taken from reference TRBV13 and TRBJ2-3, reads AAGVIQSPRHLIKEKRETATLKCYPIPRHDTVYWYQQGPGQDPQFLISFYEKMQSDKGSIPDRFSAQQFSDYHSELNMSSLELGDSALYFCASSTFERPTDTQYFGPGTRLTVL.

This chain uses TRBV15 with TRBJ2-2; no definite D call. The CDR3 has 15 residues. Between the trimmed V and J ends, which lost 1 base and 5 bases, there was a span of 11 bases. The V gene's germline CDR1 is LNHNV and CDR2 YYDKDF (reference sequence). The CDR3 is CATSRGDFWTGELFF. CDR3 nucleotide sequence: TGTGCCACCAGCAGAGGAGACTTTTGGACCGGGGAGCTGTTTTTT.

The chain has TRBV27 and TRBJ2-2, with TRBD1 matching 9 bases. The CDR3 spans 16 residues. With 7 bases clipped from V and 2 bases from J, the junction kept 8 bases outside the gene matches. Per the germline V gene, CDR1 is MNHEY and CDR2 is SMNVEV (reference sequence). The CDR3 DNA is TGTGCCAGCACCCCGCTGGGACAGGGCAACACCGGGGAGCTGTTTTTT. It encodes CASTPLGQGNTGELFF.

The V gene is TRBV2, the J gene TRBJ1-5; 7 bases are shared with TRBD1. The CDR3 spans 14 residues. With V trimmed by 5 bases and J by 2 bases, 3 bases remained unmatched. Germline V gene lookup returns CDR1 SNHLY and CDR2 FYNNEI. CDR3 bases: TGTGCCAGCAGTCCTCAGGGGGGCAATCAGCCCCAGCATTTT. Amino acid sequence: CASSPQGGNQPQHF.

Only a few counts were recorded for this clone. This chain joins TRBV3-1 (or the pseudogene TRBV3-2) and TRBJ1-2; D unclear. The V end lost 2 bases, the J end lost 4 bases, and 8 bases lay between the germline ends. This CDR3 is 13 amino acids long. Germline-derived CDR1 and CDR2 are LGHDT and YNNKEL (reference sequence). CDR3 nucleotide sequence: TGTGCCAGCAGCCAATCCGGGTTCTATGGCTACACCTTC. Translating gives CASSQSGFYGYTF.

The chain employs TRBV6-2 or TRBV6-3 and TRBJ2-4, with unresolved D. The germline CDR1 and CDR2 sequences are MNHEY and SVGEGT. The CDR3 covers 14 residues. The V and J ends lost 2 bases and 0 bases respectively, with 5 bases between them. The DNA of the CDR3 is TGTGCCAGCAGTTACCGCAGAGCCAAAAACATTCAGTACTTC. Protein: CASSYRRAKNIQYF.

This chain joins TRBV6-5 and TRBJ1-5; 7 positions agree with TRBD1. V gave up 6 bases and J gave up 7 bases; unmatched junction bases: 9. CDR3 size: 14 residues. Per germline, CDR1 MNHEY and CDR2 SVGAGI. The CDR3 region is CASSSSTGLQPQHF. In nucleotides, the CDR3 is TGTGCCAGCAGCTCCTCGACAGGGCTGCAGCCCCAGCATTTT.

This chain connects TRBV15 to TRBJ2-1; the match to TRBD1 covers 7 bases. The CDR3 totals 14 residues. Germline CDR1 reads LNHNV; CDR2 reads YYDKDF (reference sequence). V was pared by 8 bases and J by 4 bases, with 8 bases of the junction left unmatched. The CDR3 is CATSVDRFYNEQFF. The CDR3 coding sequence is TGTGCCACCTCCGTGGACAGGTTTTACAATGAGCAGTTCTTC.

The chain employs TRBV5-1 and TRBJ1-5; D uncertain. Trimming shortened V by 3 bases and J by 1 base, and 5 bases separated the two germline ends. The CDR3 loop spans 13 amino acids. Germline CDR1 is SGHRS and CDR2 is YFSETQ. CDR3 nucleotides: TGCGCCAGCAGCTCCGGGAGCAATCAGCCCCAGCATTTT. Translated, it gives CASSSGSNQPQHF.

This rearrangement joins TRBV30 to TRBJ1-4; 8 bases align to TRBD1. J gave up 5 bases and V 4 bases, and 9 bases lay outside the gene matches. CDR1 and CDR2 (germline): GTSNPN, SVGIG (reference sequence). The CDR3 has 15 residues. CDR3 protein: CAWTRTGSANEKLFF. The CDR3 DNA sequence: TGTGCCTGGACCCGGACAGGGAGCGCCAATGAAAAACTGTTTTTT.

V is TRBV5-1 and J is TRBJ1-4; 9 bases align to TRBD1. V shed 3 bases and J 6 bases; nucleotides not matched to a gene: 9. The CDR3 totals 16 residues. The germline CDR1 and CDR2 sequences are SGHRS and YFSETQ. The CDR3 nucleotides are TGCGCCAGCAGCTGGGGACAGGGAGCCGGGTATGAAAAACTGTTTTTT. Translation: CASSWGQGAGYEKLFF. The whole variable domain, remainder taken from reference TRBV5-1 and TRBJ1-4, is KAGVTQTPRYLIKTRGQQVTLSCSPISGHRSVSWYQQTPGQGLQFLFEYFSETQRNKGNFPGRFSGRQFSNSRSEMNVSTLELGDSALYLCASSWGQGAGYEKLFFGSGTQLSVL.

The J gene is TRBJ2-5, the V gene TRBV5-6; 7 nucleotides line up with TRBD1. J lost 0 bases, V lost 2 bases, and 1 base had no gene match. The CDR3 loop spans 14 amino acids. In germline, CDR1 is SGHDT, CDR2 YYEEEE. The CDR3, as DNA: TGTGCCAGCAGCTTAGACAGGGACCAAGAGACCCAGTACTTC. Translating gives CASSLDRDQETQYF.

The rearrangement uses TRBV27 and TRBJ2-7, with a weak D call TRBD2 (6 bases). The V gene lost 7 bases and the J gene lost 0 bases, with 19 bases spanning the gap. The CDR3 has 16 amino acids. Germline V gives CDR1 MNHEY, CDR2 SMNVEV (reference sequence). The CDR3 coding sequence is TGTGCCAGCACCCCGTCTTGGGGGAGGCTCTCCTACGAGCAGTACTTC. Amino acid sequence: CASTPSWGRLSYEQYF.

The V and J genes are TRBV30 and TRBJ1-4, with D uncertain. Germline V gene sequence: CDR1 GTSNPN, CDR2 SVGIG (reference sequence). Trimming took 3 bases from V and 0 from J, leaving 8 bases between them. The CDR3 extends over 14 amino acids. CDR3 bases: TGTGCCTGGAGACTCAAAGCAACTAATGAAAAACTGTTTTTT. Translation: CAWRLKATNEKLFF.

The chain combines TRBV30 with TRBJ1-2; tentative D call: TRBD1 (5 bases). Germline V gene sequence: CDR1 GTSNPN, CDR2 SVGIG (reference sequence). Trimming pared 8 bases from V and 9 bases from J, leaving 13 bases between. This CDR3 has 10 amino acids. CDR3 nucleotide sequence: TGTGCCGGATGGGACTCTCGCTACACCTTC. Its protein is CAGWDSRYTF. Based on the CDR3 plus reference TRBV30 and TRBJ1-2, the full variable domain is SQTIHQWPATLVQPVGSPLSLECTVEGTSNPNLYWYRQAAGRGLQLLFYSVGIGQISSEVPQNLSASRPQDRQFILSSKKLLLSDSGFYLCAGWDSRYTFGSGTRLTVV.

The CDR3 bases are TGTGCCAGCAGCTTTCGCGGGGGCTACACTGAAGCTTTCTTT. Translation: CASSFRGGYTEAFF. The chain combines TRBV5-4 with TRBJ1-1; perhaps TRBD1 as D (6 bases). V was pared by 2 bases and J by 3 bases, with 11 bases between. CDR3 length equals 14 residues. Germline V gives CDR1 SGHNT, CDR2 YYREEE (reference sequence).

This clone was counted between two and nine times. Written as DNA, the CDR3 is TGTGCCAGCAGCGGATGGACAGGGAATAACTATGGCTACACCTTC. Its protein is CASSGWTGNNYGYTF. The rearrangement uses TRBV5-8 and TRBJ1-2; 8 bases agree with TRBD1. After removal of 4 bases from V and 1 base from J, the junction contained 6 bases not matched to a gene. The CDR3 covers 15 residues. Germline assignment: CDR1 SGHTS and CDR2 YDEGEE.